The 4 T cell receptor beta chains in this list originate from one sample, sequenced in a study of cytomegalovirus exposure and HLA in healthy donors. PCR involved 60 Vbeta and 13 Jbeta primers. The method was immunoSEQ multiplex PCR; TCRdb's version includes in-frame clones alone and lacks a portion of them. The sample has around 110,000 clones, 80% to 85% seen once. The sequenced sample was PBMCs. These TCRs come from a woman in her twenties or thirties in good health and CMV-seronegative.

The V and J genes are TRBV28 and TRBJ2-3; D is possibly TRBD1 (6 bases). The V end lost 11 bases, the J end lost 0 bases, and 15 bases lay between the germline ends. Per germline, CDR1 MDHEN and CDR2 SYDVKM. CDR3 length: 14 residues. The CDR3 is CAESGRGSTDTQYF. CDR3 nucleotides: TGTGCCGAATCTGGCAGGGGTAGCACAGATACGCAGTATTTT.

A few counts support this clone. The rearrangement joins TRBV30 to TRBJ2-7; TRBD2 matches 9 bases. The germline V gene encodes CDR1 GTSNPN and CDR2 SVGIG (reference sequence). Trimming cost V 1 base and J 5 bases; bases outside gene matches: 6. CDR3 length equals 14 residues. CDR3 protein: CAWSESAGGNEQYF. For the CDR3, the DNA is TGTGCCTGGAGTGAGTCAGCGGGAGGAAACGAGCAGTACTTC. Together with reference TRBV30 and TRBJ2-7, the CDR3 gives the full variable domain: SQTIHQWPATLVQPVGSPLSLECTVEGTSNPNLYWYRQAAGRGLQLLFYSVGIGQISSEVPQNLSASRPQDRQFILSSKKLLLSDSGFYLCAWSESAGGNEQYFGPGTRLTVT.

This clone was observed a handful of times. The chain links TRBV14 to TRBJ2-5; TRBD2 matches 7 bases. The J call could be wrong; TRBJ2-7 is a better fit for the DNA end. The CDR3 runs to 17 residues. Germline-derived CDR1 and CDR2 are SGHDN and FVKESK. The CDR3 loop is CASSQDLGAGVAYEQYF. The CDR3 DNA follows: TGTGCCAGCAGCCAAGATCTTGGGGCGGGAGTCGCCTACGAGCAGTACTTC.

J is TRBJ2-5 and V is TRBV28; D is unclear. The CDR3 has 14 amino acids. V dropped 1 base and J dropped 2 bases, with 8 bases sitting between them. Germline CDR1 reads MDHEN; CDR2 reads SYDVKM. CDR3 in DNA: TGTGCCAGCAGTTTATCGGCGGCTCAAGAGACCCAGTACTTC. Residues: CASSLSAAQETQYF.